This T cell receptor beta chain came from a study of technical replicates of blood from several donors. Germline assignment: CDR1 SGHTA and CDR2 FQGNSA. The V gene end was trimmed by 5 bases and the J gene end by 5 bases; junction bases not matched to a gene: 11. The CDR3 has 16 residues. This clone came up once. Data came from immunoSEQ multiplex PCR; TCRdb stores just in-frame clones and leaves some out. The profile shows around 93,000 clones, just under 95% of them singletons. The receptor was isolated from a human donor in good health. The chain is built from TRBV7-2 and TRBJ2-1, with TRBD2 matching over 8 bases. Sequenced: T cells isolated from PBMCs. The CDR3 sequence: CASSLARTSQDNEQFF. CDR3 DNA sequence: TGTGCCAGCAGCCTCGCGAGGACTAGCCAGGACAATGAGCAGTTCTTC.